This TCR beta chain was sequenced during a study of shared clonotypes between healthy human individuals. Study findings and constraints: Relative to memory subsets, naive subsets generally showed larger estimated richness.

CD45RO negativity and positive selection for CCR7 defined naive CD8 cells, a population that excluded terminally differentiated effector memory CD45RA+ cells. Deep was the level used in running the assay. Produced via immunoSEQ multiplex PCR; TCRdb's table is partial and in-frame only. The repertoire holds over 800,000 clones, 92% seen once, with around 24% in the top ten. Unmatched junction bases numbered 10, after V lost 5 bases and J lost 3 bases. This CDR3 spans 15 amino acids. Per germline, CDR1 MNHEY and CDR2 SMNVEV (reference sequence). Points on this clone: Its antigen remains unknown.

The V gene is TRBV27, the J gene TRBJ2-7, with TRBD1 matching over 7 bases. Material for sequencing was naive CD8+ T cells sorted from blood. The TCR was taken from a man aged 25 to 40 in good health. The chain's CDR3 is CASSPVTGPSYEQYF. CDR3 bases: TGTGCCAGCAGTCCCGTGACAGGGCCAAGCTACGAGCAGTACTTC.